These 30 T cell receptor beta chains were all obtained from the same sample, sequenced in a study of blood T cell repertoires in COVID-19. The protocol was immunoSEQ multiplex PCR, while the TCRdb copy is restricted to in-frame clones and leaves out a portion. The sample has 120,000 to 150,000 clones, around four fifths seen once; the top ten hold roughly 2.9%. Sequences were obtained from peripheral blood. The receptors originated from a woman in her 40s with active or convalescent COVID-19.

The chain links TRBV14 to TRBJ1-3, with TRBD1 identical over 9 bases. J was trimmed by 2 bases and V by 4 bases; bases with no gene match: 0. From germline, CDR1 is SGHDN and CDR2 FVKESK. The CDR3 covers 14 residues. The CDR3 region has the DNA TGTGCCAGCAGCCGACAGGGGGCTGGAAACACCATATATTTT. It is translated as CASSRQGAGNTIYF.

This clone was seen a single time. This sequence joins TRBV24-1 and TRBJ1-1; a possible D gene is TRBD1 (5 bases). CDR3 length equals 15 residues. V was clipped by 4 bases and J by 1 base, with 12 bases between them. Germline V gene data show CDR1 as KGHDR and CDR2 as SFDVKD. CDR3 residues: CATSDQSGGNTEAFF. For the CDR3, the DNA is TGTGCCACCAGTGACCAATCGGGGGGGAACACTGAAGCTTTCTTT.

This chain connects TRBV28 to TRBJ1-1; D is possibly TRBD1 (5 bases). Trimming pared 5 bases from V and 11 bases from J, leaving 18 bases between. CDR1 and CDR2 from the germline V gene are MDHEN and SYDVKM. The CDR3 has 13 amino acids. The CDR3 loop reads CASSRTGGIGAFF. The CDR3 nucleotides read TGTGCCAGCAGTCGGACCGGGGGGATAGGGGCTTTCTTT.

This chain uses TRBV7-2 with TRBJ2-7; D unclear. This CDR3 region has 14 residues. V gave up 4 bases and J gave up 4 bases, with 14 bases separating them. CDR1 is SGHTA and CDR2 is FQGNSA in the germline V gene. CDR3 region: CASSSPLLAYEQYF. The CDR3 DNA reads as TGTGCCAGCAGCTCTCCCCTGCTGGCTTACGAGCAGTACTTC.

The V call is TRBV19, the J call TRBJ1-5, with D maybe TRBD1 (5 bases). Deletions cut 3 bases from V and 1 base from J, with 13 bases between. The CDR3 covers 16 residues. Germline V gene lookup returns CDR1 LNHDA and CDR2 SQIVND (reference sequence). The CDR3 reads CASSMRTLQSNQPQHF. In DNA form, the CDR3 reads TGTGCCAGTAGTATGAGGACACTACAGAGCAATCAGCCCCAGCATTTT.

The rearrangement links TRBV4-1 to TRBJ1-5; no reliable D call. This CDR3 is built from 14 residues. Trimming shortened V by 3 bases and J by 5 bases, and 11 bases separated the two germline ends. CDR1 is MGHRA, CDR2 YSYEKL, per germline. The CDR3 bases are TGCGCCAGCAGCCACCCGCCGGGAGATCAGCCCCAGCATTTT. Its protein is CASSHPPGDQPQHF.

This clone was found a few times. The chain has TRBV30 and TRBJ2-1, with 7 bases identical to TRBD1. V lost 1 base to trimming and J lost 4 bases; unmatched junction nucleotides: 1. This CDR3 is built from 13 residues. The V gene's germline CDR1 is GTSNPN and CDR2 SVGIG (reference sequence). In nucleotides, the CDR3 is TGTGCCTGGAGTGAGGACAGGTACAATGAGCAGTTCTTC. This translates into CAWSEDRYNEQFF.

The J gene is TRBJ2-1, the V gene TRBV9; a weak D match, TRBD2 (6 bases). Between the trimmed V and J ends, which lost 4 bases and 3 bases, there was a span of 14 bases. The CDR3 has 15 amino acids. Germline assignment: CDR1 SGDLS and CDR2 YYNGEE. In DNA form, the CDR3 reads TGTGCCAGCAGCCCGATGGGGGGAGACTACAATGAGCAGTTCTTC. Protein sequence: CASSPMGGDYNEQFF.

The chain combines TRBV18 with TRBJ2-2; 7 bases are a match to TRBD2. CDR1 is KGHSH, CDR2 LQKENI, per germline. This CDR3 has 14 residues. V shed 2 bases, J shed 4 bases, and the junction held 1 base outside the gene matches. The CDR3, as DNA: TGTGCCAGCTCACCAGGCGGGGGCACCGGGGAGCTGTTTTTT. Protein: CASSPGGGTGELFF.

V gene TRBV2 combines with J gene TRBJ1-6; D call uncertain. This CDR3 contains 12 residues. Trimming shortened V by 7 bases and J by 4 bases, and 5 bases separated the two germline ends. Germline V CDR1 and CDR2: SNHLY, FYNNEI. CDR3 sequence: CASMRYNSPLHF. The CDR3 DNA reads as TGTGCCAGCATGCGGTATAATTCACCCCTCCACTTT.

This CDR3 reads CASSLYRGLGIGGTGELFF. The CDR3 bases are TGTGCCAGCAGTTTATACAGGGGCTTGGGAATAGGGGGGACCGGGGAGCTGTTTTTT. This chain links TRBV28 with TRBJ2-2, with D tentatively TRBD1 (7 bases). Germline CDR1 is MDHEN and CDR2 is SYDVKM. Trimming stripped 1 base from V and 5 bases from J, with 23 bases between. The CDR3 runs to 19 residues.

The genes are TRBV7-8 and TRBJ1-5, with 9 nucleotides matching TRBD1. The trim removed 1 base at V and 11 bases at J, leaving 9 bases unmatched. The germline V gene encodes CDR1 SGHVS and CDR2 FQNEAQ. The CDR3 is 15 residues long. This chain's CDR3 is CASSLDPGQGKAQHF. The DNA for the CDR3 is TGTGCCAGCAGCTTAGATCCGGGACAGGGTAAGGCCCAGCATTTT.

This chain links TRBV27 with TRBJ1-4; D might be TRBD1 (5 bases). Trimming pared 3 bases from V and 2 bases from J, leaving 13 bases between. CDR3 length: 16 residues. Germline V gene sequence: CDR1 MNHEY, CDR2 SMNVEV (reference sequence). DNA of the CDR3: TGTGCCAGCAGTTTTATAGGGGCGGTGACTAATGAAAAACTGTTTTTT. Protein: CASSFIGAVTNEKLFF.

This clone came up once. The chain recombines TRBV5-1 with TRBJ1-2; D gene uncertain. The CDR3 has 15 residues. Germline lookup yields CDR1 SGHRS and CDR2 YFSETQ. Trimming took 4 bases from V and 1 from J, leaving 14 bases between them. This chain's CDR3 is CASSLTDGFNYGYTF. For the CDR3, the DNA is TGCGCCAGCAGCCTAACCGACGGGTTTAACTATGGCTACACCTTC.

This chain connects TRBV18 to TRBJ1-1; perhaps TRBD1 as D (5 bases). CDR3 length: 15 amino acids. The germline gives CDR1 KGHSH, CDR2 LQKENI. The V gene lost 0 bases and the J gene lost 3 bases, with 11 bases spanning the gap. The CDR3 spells CASSPPRGGDTEAFF. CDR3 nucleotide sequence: TGTGCCAGCTCACCACCAAGGGGTGGGGACACTGAAGCTTTCTTT.

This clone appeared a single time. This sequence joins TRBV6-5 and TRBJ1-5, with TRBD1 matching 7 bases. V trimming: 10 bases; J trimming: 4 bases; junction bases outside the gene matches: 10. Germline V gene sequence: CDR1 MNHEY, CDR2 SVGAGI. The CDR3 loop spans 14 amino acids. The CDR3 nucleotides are TGTGCCACCAGGGGACAGCAAAATAATCAGCCCCAGCATTTT. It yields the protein CATRGQQNNQPQHF.

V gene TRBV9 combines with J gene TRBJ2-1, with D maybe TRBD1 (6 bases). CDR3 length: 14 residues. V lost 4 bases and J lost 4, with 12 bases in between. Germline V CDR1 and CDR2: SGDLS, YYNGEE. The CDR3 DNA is TGTGCCAGCAGCCCCCAGGGGCGGTACAATGAGCAGTTCTTC. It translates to CASSPQGRYNEQFF.

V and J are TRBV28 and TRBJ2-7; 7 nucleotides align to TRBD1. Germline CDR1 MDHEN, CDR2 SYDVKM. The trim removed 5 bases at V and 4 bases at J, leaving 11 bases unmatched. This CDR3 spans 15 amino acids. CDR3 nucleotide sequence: TGTGCCAGCAGTAAACTACAGGGGTTCGTTTACGAGCAGTACTTC. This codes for CASSKLQGFVYEQYF.

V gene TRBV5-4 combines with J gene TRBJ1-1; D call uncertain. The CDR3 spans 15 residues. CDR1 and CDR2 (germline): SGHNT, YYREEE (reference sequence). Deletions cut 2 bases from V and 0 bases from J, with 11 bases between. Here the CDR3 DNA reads TGTGCCAGCAGCTTAAGGAGGCCTTTGAACACTGAAGCTTTCTTT. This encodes CASSLRRPLNTEAFF. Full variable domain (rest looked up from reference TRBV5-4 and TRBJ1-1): ETGVTQSPTHLIKTRGQQVTLRCSSQSGHNTVSWYQQALGQGPQFIFQYYREEENGRGNFPPRFSGLQFPNYSSELNVNALELDDSALYLCASSLRRPLNTEAFFGQGTRLTVV.

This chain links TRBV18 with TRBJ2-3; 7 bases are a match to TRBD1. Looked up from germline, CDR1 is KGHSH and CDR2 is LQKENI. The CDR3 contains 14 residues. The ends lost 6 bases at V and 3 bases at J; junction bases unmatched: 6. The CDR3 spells CASSTTTGTDTQYF. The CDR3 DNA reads TGTGCCAGCTCTACCACGACAGGGACAGATACGCAGTATTTT.

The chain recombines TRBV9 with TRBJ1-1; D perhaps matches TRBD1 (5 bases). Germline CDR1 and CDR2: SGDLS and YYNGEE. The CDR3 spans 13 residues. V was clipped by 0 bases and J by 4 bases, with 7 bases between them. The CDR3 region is CASSVEGPTEAFF. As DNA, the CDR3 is TGTGCCAGCAGCGTAGAGGGGCCCACTGAAGCTTTCTTT.

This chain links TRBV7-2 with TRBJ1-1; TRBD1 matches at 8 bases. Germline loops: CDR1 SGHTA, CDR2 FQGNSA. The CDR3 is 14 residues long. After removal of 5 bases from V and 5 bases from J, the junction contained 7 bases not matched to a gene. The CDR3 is CASSQRTGSTEAFF. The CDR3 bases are TGTGCCAGCAGCCAAAGGACAGGGTCGACTGAAGCTTTCTTT.

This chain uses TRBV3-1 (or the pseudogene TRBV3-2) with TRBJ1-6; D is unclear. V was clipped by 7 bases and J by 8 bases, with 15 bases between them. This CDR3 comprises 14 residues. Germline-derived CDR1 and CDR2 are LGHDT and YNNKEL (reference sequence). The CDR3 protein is CASTLRERHSPLHF. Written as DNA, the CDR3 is TGTGCCAGCACCCTGCGGGAGAGACATTCACCCCTCCACTTT.

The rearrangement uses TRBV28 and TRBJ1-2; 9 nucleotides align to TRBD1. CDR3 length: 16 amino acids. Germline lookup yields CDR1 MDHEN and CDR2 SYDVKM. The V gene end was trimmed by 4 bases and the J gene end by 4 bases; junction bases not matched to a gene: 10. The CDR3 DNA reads TGTGCCAGCAGTTCGATCACAGGGGGCCGGTTCTATGGCTACACCTTC. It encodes CASSSITGGRFYGYTF.

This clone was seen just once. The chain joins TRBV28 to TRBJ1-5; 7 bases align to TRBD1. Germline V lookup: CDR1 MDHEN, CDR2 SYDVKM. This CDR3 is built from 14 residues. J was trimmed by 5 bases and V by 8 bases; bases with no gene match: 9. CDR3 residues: CASVQTGLHQPQHF. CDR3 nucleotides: TGTGCCAGCGTCCAGACAGGGTTGCATCAGCCCCAGCATTTT.

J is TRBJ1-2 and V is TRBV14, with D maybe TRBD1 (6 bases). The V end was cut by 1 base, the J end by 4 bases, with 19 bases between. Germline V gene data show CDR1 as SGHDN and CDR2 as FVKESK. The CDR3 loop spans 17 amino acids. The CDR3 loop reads CASSQGRRQEAIYGYTF. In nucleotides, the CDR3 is TGTGCCAGCAGCCAAGGTAGGAGACAGGAGGCAATCTATGGCTACACCTTC.

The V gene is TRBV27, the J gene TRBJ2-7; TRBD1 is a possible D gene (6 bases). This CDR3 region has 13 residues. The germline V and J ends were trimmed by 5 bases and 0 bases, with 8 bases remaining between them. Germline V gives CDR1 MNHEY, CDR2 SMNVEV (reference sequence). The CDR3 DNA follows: TGTGCCAGCAGTCCAGGGGTCTCCTACGAGCAGTACTTC. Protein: CASSPGVSYEQYF.

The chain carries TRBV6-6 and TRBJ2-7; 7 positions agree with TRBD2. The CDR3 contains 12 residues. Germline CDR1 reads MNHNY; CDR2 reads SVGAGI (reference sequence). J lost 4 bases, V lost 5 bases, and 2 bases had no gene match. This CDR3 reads CASSPGGYEQYF. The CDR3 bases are TGTGCCAGCAGTCCCGGGGGGTACGAGCAGTACTTC.

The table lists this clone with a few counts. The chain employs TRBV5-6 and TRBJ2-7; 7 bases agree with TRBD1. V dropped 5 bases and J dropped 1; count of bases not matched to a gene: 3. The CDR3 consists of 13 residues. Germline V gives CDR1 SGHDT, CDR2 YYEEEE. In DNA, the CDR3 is TGTGCCAGCAGGACACAGGGGTCCTACGAGCAGTACTTC. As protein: CASRTQGSYEQYF.

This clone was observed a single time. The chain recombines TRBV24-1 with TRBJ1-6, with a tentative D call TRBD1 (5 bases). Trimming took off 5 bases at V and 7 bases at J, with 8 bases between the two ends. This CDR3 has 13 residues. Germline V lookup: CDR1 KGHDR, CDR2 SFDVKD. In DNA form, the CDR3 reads TGTGCCACCAGTGGTACAGGAAATTCACCCCTCCACTTT. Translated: CATSGTGNSPLHF.